One sample yielded the 22 T cell receptor beta chains listed below, sequenced in a study of blood T cell repertoires in COVID-19. Assay: immunoSEQ multiplex PCR; the TCRdb copy retains only in-frame clones and omits some. In the table there are approximately 110,000 clones, around 81% of which are singletons. The sample taken for sequencing was peripheral blood. These receptors were collected from a human donor in a cohort sampled during active or convalescent COVID-19.

This chain links TRBV28 with TRBJ1-2; the D is unclear. This CDR3 spans 10 amino acids. V lost 8 bases and J 4 bases, leaving 5 bases between the germline ends. Germline CDR1 reads MDHEN; CDR2 reads SYDVKM. This chain's CDR3 is CASGPYGYTF. The DNA of the CDR3 is TGTGCCAGCGGGCCCTATGGCTACACCTTC.

The chain recombines TRBV27 with TRBJ1-1; 8 bases map to TRBD1. The trim removed 0 bases at V and 1 base at J, leaving 10 bases unmatched. CDR3 size: 18 residues. Germline assignment: CDR1 MNHEY and CDR2 SMNVEV (reference sequence). CDR3 loop: CASSLSILRGQGNTEAFF. CDR3 bases: TGTGCCAGCAGTTTATCCATCCTCAGAGGACAGGGGAACACTGAAGCTTTCTTT.

This chain connects TRBV6-2 or TRBV6-3 to TRBJ1-5, with D tentatively TRBD1 (5 bases). The CDR3 has 16 amino acids. Germline values: CDR1 MNHEY, CDR2 SVGEGT. With 4 bases removed from V and 0 bases from J, the gap between germline ends came to 13 bases. The CDR3 loop reads CASSSVGGYSNQPQHF. The DNA for the CDR3 is TGTGCCAGCAGTTCGGTGGGGGGTTATAGCAATCAGCCCCAGCATTTT.

V and J are TRBV19 and TRBJ2-3; 9 nucleotides agree with TRBD2. The CDR3 contains 15 residues. The V gene's germline CDR1 is LNHDA and CDR2 SQIVND (reference sequence). V lost 5 bases to trimming and J lost 5 bases; unmatched junction nucleotides: 8. The CDR3 loop is CASSFGSGRRDTQYF. DNA for the CDR3: TGTGCCAGTAGTTTTGGTAGCGGGAGAAGAGATACGCAGTATTTT.

The chain recombines TRBV29-1 with TRBJ2-7; no clear D. Germline loops: CDR1 SQVTM, CDR2 ANQGSEA. The V end was cut by 3 bases, the J end by 4 bases, with 13 bases between. This CDR3 is 13 amino acids long. Here the CDR3 DNA reads TGCAGCGTTGAGACTGGCAAGGAATACGAGCAGTACTTC. This sequence encodes CSVETGKEYEQYF.

This rearrangement joins TRBV29-1 to TRBJ2-7; the D gene could be TRBD1 or TRBD2 (6 bases each). Germline-derived CDR1 and CDR2 are SQVTM and ANQGSEA. Between the trimmed V and J ends, which lost 7 bases and 2 bases, there was a span of 9 bases. The CDR3 has 11 residues. DNA of the CDR3: TGCAGCGCGGGGGCAGCCTACGAGCAGTACTTC. Translated: CSAGAAYEQYF.

This chain joins TRBV29-1 and TRBJ2-1; D remains ambiguous. This CDR3 comprises 10 residues. The V and J ends lost 6 bases and 9 bases respectively, with 9 bases between them. Germline V lookup: CDR1 SQVTM, CDR2 ANQGSEA. As DNA, the CDR3 is TGCAGCGTCTTGGAGTTTGAGCAGTTCTTC. It translates to CSVLEFEQFF.

This clone occurred once. The V gene is TRBV12-3 or TRBV12-4, the J gene TRBJ1-2, with D perhaps matching TRBD1 (6 bases). V lost 7 bases and J lost 2, with 11 bases in between. The CDR3 has 13 residues. The CDR3 DNA follows: TGTGCCAGCACCAAACAGGGAAACTATGGCTACACCTTC. This sequence encodes CASTKQGNYGYTF.

The DNA of the CDR3 is TGTGCCAGTAGTTCTAATCAGGGGCAGCCCCAGCATTTT. It yields the protein CASSSNQGQPQHF. The rearrangement uses TRBV19 and TRBJ1-5; perhaps TRBD1 as D (6 bases). The germline V gene has CDR1 LNHDA and CDR2 SQIVND (reference sequence). The CDR3 consists of 13 residues. The ends were cut back, 5 bases at V and 7 bases at J, with 12 bases in the middle.

V gene TRBV15 combines with J gene TRBJ2-1; D is unclear. The CDR3 extends over 13 amino acids. Looked up from germline, CDR1 is LNHNV and CDR2 is YYDKDF (reference sequence). The V and J ends lost 4 bases and 3 bases respectively, with 7 bases between them. CDR3 loop: CATSKELYNEQFF. The CDR3, as DNA: TGTGCCACCAGCAAGGAGCTCTACAATGAGCAGTTCTTC.

The rearrangement uses TRBV19 and TRBJ1-1; D ambiguous. V lost 5 bases, J lost 3 bases, and 7 bases lay in between. The germline gives CDR1 LNHDA, CDR2 SQIVND (reference sequence). This CDR3 spans 12 amino acids. The CDR3 sequence: CASSDRDTEAFF. The CDR3, as DNA: TGTGCCAGTAGTGACCGGGACACTGAAGCTTTCTTT.

This chain connects TRBV6-2 or TRBV6-3 to TRBJ1-1, with D unclear. The CDR3 runs 15 residues. Trimming cost V 7 bases and J 5 bases, with 20 bases left between them. Germline CDR1 reads MNHEY; CDR2 reads SVGEGT. CDR3 DNA: TGTGCCAGCACCCCTTTCGGGGAGGGTGGAACTGAAGCTTTCTTT. Translation gives CASTPFGEGGTEAFF.

The chain carries TRBV9 and TRBJ2-1; the D gene is possibly TRBD2 (5 bases). Germline-derived CDR1 and CDR2 are SGDLS and YYNGEE. Trimming pared 4 bases from V and 0 bases from J, leaving 17 bases between. This CDR3 is 17 amino acids long. The CDR3 is CASSPPGGYSSYNEQFF. Written as DNA, the CDR3 is TGTGCCAGCAGCCCACCGGGCGGGTACAGCTCCTACAATGAGCAGTTCTTC. Full variable domain (remainder filled in from reference TRBV9 and TRBJ2-1): DSGVTQTPKHLITATGQRVTLRCSPRSGDLSVYWYQQSLDQGLQFLIQYYNGEERAKGNILERFSAQQFPDLHSELNLSSLELGDSALYFCASSPPGGYSSYNEQFFGPGTRLTVL.

This clone was recorded once. Compared with germline, one end of the junction differs, possibly owing to a read error. The chain recombines TRBV6-5 with TRBJ2-5, with TRBD1 matching 7 bases. CDR3 length equals 10 residues. Germline-derived CDR1 and CDR2 are MNHEY and SVGAGI. This chain's CDR3 is CASRGQSQYF. In DNA form, the CDR3 reads TGTGCCAGCAGGGGACAGTCCCAATACTTC.

This chain links TRBV2 with TRBJ1-6, with TRBD1 matching over 10 bases. The CDR3 contains 16 residues. From germline, CDR1 is SNHLY and CDR2 FYNNEI. Germline trimming cut 4 bases from V and 3 bases from J; bases unmatched to any gene: 3. The CDR3 nucleotides read TGTGCCAGCAGTGGGACAGGGGGTTTCTATAATTCACCCCTCCACTTT. Protein product: CASSGTGGFYNSPLHF.

J is TRBJ2-5 and V is TRBV9; 9 bases are shared with TRBD1. The CDR3 runs to 17 residues. The junction had 12 bases not matched to a gene; V was cut back by 3 bases and J by 3 bases. Germline values: CDR1 SGDLS, CDR2 YYNGEE. The DNA of the CDR3 is TGTGCCAGCAGCGAACGGACAGGGGCCTTTGACGAAGAGACCCAGTACTTC. Encoded protein: CASSERTGAFDEETQYF. Variable domain in full (rest from reference TRBV9 and TRBJ2-5): DSGVTQTPKHLITATGQRVTLRCSPRSGDLSVYWYQQSLDQGLQFLIQYYNGEERAKGNILERFSAQQFPDLHSELNLSSLELGDSALYFCASSERTGAFDEETQYFGPGTRLLVL.

The gene calls are TRBV5-1 and TRBJ2-7; TRBD1 is a possible D gene (6 bases). V lost 4 bases to trimming and J lost 5 bases, with 16 bases between them. Germline values: CDR1 SGHRS, CDR2 YFSETQ. CDR3 size: 14 residues. The CDR3 sequence: CASSGGQSRDEQYF. CDR3 nucleotides: TGCGCCAGCAGCGGGGGACAATCGCGAGACGAGCAGTACTTC.

A single count supports this clone. The V call is TRBV20-1, the J call TRBJ2-5; 10 nucleotides line up with TRBD2. The CDR3 is 15 residues long. V gave up 3 bases and J gave up 1 base; unmatched junction bases: 5. Germline values: CDR1 DFQATT, CDR2 SNEGSKA (reference sequence). CDR3 sequence: CSASSPSGGQETQYF. The DNA for the CDR3 is TGCAGTGCTAGTTCGCCTAGCGGGGGCCAAGAGACCCAGTACTTC.

The rearrangement joins TRBV18 to TRBJ1-2; D remains ambiguous. The CDR3 runs to 14 residues. V lost 2 bases to trimming and J lost 1 base, with 8 bases between them. Germline loops: CDR1 KGHSH, CDR2 LQKENI. As DNA, the CDR3 is TGTGCCAGCTCACCAGGCAGGTTTAACTATGGCTACACCTTC. Its translation is CASSPGRFNYGYTF.

The rearrangement uses TRBV11-3 and TRBJ2-3; 7 bases are shared with TRBD1. V gave up 2 bases and J gave up 2 bases; unmatched junction bases: 1. Germline CDR1 and CDR2: SGHNT and YENEEA. CDR3 length equals 14 residues. CDR3 nucleotides: TGTGCCAGCAGCTTAACAGGGGTCACAGATACGCAGTATTTT. Its translation: CASSLTGVTDTQYF.

There are a few counts of this clone. The rearrangement joins TRBV5-4 to TRBJ1-3, with 7 bases matching TRBD1. Germline values: CDR1 SGHNT, CDR2 YYREEE (reference sequence). After removal of 0 bases from V and 10 bases from J, the junction contained 7 bases not matched to a gene. The CDR3 contains 14 residues. CDR3 coding DNA: TGTGCCAGCAGCTTGGGGGACAGCCGGGGGACCATATATTTT. Amino acids: CASSLGDSRGTIYF.

The chain is built from TRBV29-1 and TRBJ1-6; perhaps TRBD1 as D (5 bases). This CDR3 has 14 residues. Germline lookup yields CDR1 SQVTM and CDR2 ANQGSEA. V dropped 4 bases and J dropped 6 bases, with 13 bases sitting between them. This CDR3 reads CSVAMGQGNSPLHF. The DNA for the CDR3 is TGCAGCGTTGCGATGGGGCAGGGTAATTCACCCCTCCACTTT.